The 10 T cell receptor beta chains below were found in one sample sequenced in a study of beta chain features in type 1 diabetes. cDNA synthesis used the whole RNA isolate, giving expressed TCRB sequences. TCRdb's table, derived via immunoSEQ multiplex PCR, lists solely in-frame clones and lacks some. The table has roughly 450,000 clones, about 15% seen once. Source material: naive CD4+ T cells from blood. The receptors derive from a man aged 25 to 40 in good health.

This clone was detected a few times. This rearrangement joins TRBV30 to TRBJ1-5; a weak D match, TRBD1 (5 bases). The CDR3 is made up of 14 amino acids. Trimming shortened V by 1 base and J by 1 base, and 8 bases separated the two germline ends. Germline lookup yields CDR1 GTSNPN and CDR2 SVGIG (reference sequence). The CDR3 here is CAWSEGDSNQPQHF. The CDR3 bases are TGTGCCTGGAGTGAAGGGGACAGCAATCAGCCCCAGCATTTT.

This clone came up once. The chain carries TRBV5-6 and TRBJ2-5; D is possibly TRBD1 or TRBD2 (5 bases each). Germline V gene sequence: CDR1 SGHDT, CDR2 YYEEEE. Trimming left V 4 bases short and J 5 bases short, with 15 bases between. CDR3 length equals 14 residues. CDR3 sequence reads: CASSAQGRHETQYF. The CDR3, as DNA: TGTGCCAGCAGCGCTCAGGGACGCCACGAGACCCAGTACTTC.

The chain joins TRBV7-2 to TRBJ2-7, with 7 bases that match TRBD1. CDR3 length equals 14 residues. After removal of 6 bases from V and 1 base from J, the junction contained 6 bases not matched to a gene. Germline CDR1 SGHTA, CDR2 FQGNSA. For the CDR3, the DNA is TGTGCCAGCAGTAAATGGGACAGTTCCTACGAGCAGTACTTC. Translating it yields CASSKWDSSYEQYF.

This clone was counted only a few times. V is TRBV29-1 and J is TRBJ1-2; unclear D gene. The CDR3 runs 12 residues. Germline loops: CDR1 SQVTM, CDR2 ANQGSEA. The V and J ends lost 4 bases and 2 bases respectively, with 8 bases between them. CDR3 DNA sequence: TGCAGCGTTGGTTCGGAGAACTATGGCTACACCTTC. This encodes CSVGSENYGYTF.

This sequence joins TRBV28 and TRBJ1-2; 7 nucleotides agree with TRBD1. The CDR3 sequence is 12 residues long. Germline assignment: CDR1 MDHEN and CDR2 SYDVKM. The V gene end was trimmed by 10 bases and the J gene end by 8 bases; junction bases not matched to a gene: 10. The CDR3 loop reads CATSRGHEGYTF. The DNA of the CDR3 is TGTGCCACCTCAAGGGGGCATGAAGGCTACACCTTC.

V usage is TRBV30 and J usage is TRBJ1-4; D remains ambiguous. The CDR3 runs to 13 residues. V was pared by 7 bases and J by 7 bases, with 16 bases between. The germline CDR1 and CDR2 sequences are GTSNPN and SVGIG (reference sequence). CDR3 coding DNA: TGTGCCTTGGCAGGAGACCTGGGTGAAAAACTGTTTTTT. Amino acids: CALAGDLGEKLFF.

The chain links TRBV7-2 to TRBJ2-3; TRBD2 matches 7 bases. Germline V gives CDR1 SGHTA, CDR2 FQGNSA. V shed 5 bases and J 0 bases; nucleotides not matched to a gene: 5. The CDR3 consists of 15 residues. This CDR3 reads CASSQSGVSTDTQYF. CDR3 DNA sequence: TGTGCCAGCAGCCAAAGCGGGGTTAGCACAGATACGCAGTATTTT.

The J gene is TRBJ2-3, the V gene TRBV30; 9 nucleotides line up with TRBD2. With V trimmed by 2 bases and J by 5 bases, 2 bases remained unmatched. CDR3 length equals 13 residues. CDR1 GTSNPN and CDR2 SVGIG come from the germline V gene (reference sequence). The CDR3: CAWSKLAGDTQYF. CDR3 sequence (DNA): TGTGCCTGGAGTAAACTAGCGGGAGATACGCAGTATTTT. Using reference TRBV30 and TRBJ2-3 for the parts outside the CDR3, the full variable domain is SQTIHQWPATLVQPVGSPLSLECTVEGTSNPNLYWYRQAAGRGLQLLFYSVGIGQISSEVPQNLSASRPQDRQFILSSKKLLLSDSGFYLCAWSKLAGDTQYFGPGTRLTVL.

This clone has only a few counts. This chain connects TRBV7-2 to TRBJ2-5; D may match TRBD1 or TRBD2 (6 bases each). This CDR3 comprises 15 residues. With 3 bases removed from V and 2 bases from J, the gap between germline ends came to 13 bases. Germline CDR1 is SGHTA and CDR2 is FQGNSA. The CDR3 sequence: CASSLYRGAQETQYF. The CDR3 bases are TGTGCCAGCAGCTTGTATAGGGGGGCACAAGAGACCCAGTACTTC.

CDR3 region: CSVVGSGRKYV. DNA of the CDR3: TGCAGCGTTGTTGGTAGCGGAAGGAAGTACGTC. J is TRBJ2-7 and V is TRBV29-1; TRBD2 might be the D (6 bases). From germline, CDR1 is SQVTM and CDR2 ANQGSEA. V was cut by 4 bases and J by 11 bases, with 15 bases left in between. This CDR3 is built from 11 residues.